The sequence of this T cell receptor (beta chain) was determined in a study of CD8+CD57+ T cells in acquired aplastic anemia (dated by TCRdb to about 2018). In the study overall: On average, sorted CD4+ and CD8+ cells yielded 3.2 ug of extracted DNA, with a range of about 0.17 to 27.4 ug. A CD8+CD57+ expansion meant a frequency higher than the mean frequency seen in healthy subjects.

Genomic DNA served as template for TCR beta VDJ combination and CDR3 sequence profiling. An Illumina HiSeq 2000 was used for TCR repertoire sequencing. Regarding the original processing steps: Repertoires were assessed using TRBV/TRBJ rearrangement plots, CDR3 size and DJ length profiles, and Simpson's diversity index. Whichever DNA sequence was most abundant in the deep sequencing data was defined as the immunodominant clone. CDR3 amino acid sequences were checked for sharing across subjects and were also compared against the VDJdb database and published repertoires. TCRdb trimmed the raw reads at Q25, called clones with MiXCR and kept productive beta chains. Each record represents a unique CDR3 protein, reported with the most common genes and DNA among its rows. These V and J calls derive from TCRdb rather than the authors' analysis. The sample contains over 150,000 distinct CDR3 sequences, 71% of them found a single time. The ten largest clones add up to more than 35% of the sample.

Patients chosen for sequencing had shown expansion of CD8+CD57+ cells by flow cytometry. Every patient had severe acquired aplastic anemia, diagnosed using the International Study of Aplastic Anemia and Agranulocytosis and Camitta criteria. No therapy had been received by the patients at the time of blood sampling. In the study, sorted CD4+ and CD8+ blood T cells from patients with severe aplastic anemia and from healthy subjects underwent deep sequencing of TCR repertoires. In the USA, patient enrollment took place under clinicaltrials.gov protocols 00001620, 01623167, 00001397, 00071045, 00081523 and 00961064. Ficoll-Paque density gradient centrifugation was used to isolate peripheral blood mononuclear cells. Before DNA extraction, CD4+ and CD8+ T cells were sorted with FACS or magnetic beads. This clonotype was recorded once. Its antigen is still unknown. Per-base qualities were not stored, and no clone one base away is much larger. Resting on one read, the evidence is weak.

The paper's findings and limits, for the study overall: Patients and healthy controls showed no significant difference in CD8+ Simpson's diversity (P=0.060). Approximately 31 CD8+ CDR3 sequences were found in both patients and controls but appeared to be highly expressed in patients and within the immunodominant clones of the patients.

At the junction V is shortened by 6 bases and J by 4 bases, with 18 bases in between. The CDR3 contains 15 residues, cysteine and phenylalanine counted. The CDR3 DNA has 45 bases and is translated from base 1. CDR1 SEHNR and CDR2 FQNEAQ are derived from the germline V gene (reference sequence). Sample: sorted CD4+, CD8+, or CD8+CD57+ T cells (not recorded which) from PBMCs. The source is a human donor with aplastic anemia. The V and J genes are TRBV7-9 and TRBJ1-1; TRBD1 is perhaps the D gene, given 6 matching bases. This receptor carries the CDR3 CASRFYRERSTEAFF. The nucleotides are TGTGCCAGCAGGTTCTACAGGGAAAGGAGCACTGAAGCTTTCTTT.